This entry is about one TCR beta chain. MiXCR was run by TCRdb on the PCR reads, yielding one entry per CDR3 protein. The sample lists some 3,500 distinct CDR3 sequences, 45% to 65% occurring once. The data were taken from a study of CD4 and CD8 cells across lung adenocarcinoma regions. Per the germline V gene, CDR1 is MNHNS and CDR2 is SASEGT. The CDR3 spans 17 residues. Deletions cut 5 bases from V and 2 bases from J, with 20 bases between. The clonotype comes from a female donor with lung adenocarcinoma. The CD4 and CD8 labels of this study may be unreliable. The genes are TRBV6-1 and TRBJ2-3; D call uncertain. The sequencing sample was made of CD4+ T cells from the margin of a lung tumor. The CDR3 sequence is CASSRDPTGGYTDTQYF. CDR3 nucleotide sequence: TGTGCCAGCAGTAGAGACCCCACGGGCGGATACACAGATACGCAGTATTTT.